This entry describes one TCR beta chain. Its antigen is as yet unknown. One end of the junction fails to match germline, which may point to a read error. This sample was taken from a study of T cells in Graves' hyperthyroidism and ophthalmopathy. Looking at the study overall: Peripheral blood collection took place at initial diagnosis, before any treatment.

It was considered stable Graves' hyperthyroidism when ophthalmopathy did not progress within 18 months. CDR1 is SEHNR, CDR2 FQNEAQ, per germline (reference sequence). The CDR3 runs to 18 residues. Study-wide findings and caveats: Ophthalmopathy got predicted by the model a median roughly six months before its onset. Most clonotypes expanded in the thyroid (above 0.001) were also present in blood.

Amplified regions were TCR beta CDR3 sequences from RNA transcripts. HTBI primers were employed in a first-round RT-PCR of the TCR CDR3. TCRdb reanalysed the multiplex PCR reads using MiXCR and keeps one entry per CDR3 protein. This repertoire shows hundreds of thousands of distinct CDR3 sequences, roughly a third found once; its top ten account for around 30%. Sequenced: blood. The chain has TRBV7-9 and TRBJ1-5, with no clear D. This receptor was taken from a woman in her forties with Graves' hyperthyroidism. The CDR3: CASSQDSPFLGSNQPQHF. CDR3 DNA: TGCGCCAGCAGCCAAGACTCACCCTTCCTCGGGAGCAATCAGCCCCAGCATTTT.